This T cell receptor beta chain was documented in a study of control samples from healthy donors and cancer patients. Data came from immunoSEQ multiplex PCR; TCRdb stores just in-frame clones and leaves some out. The table lists under 150,000 clones, around 90% of them singletons, with over 2% in the top ten. The CDR3 is 15 amino acids. Germline CDR1 LGHNA, CDR2 YSLEER. V lost 4 bases, J lost 4 bases, and 4 bases stayed unmatched. The sequence was obtained from a woman in her sixties or seventies in good health. This chain connects TRBV4-3 to TRBJ2-3; TRBD2 agrees at 11 bases. The sample was blood. The CDR3 DNA reads as TGCGCCAGCAGCCCGATAGCGGGGGGGCCAGATACGCAGTATTTT. Protein product: CASSPIAGGPDTQYF.